A selection of T cell receptor beta chains follows, all from one sample in a study of cytotoxic CD8 clonotypes in ibrutinib-treated CLL. Using immunoSEQ multiplex PCR, the repertoire was profiled, and TCRdb retains in-frame clones only, with some absent. The sample records around 53,000 clones, 50% to 70% being singletons. Source: PBMCs, taken at disease progression, from a patient treated with ibrutinib. Every receptor here comes from a human donor with chronic lymphocytic leukemia. Both conserved end residues are part of each CDR3. The order of the fields is CDR3 length, clone size, J gene, V gene, D gene, CDR3 DNA, CDR3 protein. A D gene is named only where the DNA matches it firmly. Not every row has a clone size; where given, it reads once, few, many or a size class.

>13|.|TRBJ2-5|TRBV9|.
TGTGCCAGCAGCGTTGACAGCCAAGAGACCCAGTACTTC
CASSVDSQETQYF
>12|few|TRBJ1-2|TRBV30|.
TGTGCCTGGAGATGGGGTCACGATGGCTACACCTTC
CAWRWGHDGYTF
>13|.|TRBJ2-5|TRBV28|.
TGTGCCAGCATCCGAGGGCTCCAAGAGACCCAGTACTTC
CASIRGLQETQYF
>13|many|TRBJ1-1|TRBV28|.
TGTGCCAGCAGTTCTCCGGGCCTGATCGAAGCTTTCTTT
CASSSPGLIEAFF
>16|.|TRBJ1-5|TRBV30|TRBD1
TGTGCCTGGAGTGCCATGGGACAGGGGAGGTATCAGCCCCAGCATTTT
CAWSAMGQGRYQPQHF
>13|few|TRBJ1-5|TRBV2|.
TGTGCCAGCAGAGAAAACCTAGGGCAGCCCCAGCATTTT
CASRENLGQPQHF
>18|few|TRBJ1-2|TRBV5-1|TRBD1
TGCGCCAGCAGCTTGGCAGGGCCGGGACAGGCGATCCACTATGGCTACACCTTC
CASSLAGPGQAIHYGYTF
>16|.|TRBJ2-3|TRBV15|.
TGTGCCACCAGCAGAGTCGGGGGCTTAGGCACAGATACGCAGTATTTT
CATSRVGGLGTDTQYF
>16|.|TRBJ1-1|TRBV6-5|.
TGTGCCAGCAGTTACTCGATGGTGGGGGGAAACACTGAAGCTTTCTTT
CASSYSMVGGNTEAFF
>14|.|TRBJ2-5|TRBV29-1|.
TGCAGCGTTGCGGAAGCCACAGGCCACCTGACCCAGTACTTC
CSVAEATGHLTQYF
>13|.|TRBJ1-2|TRBV6-6|TRBD1
TGTGCCAGCAGTCAGGGGGCTTTATATGGCTACACCTTC
CASSQGALYGYTF
>14|few|TRBJ1-5|TRBV27|.
TGTGCCAGCAGTTCGTCGGCTTTGAATCAGCCCCAGCATTTT
CASSSSALNQPQHF
>15|.|TRBJ1-3|TRBV30|.
TGTGCCTGGAGTGGGACGGGACTCTCTGGAAACACCATATATTTT
CAWSGTGLSGNTIYF
>13|.|TRBJ1-4|TRBV7-2|.
TGTGCCAGCAGCTTAGAGGGATCTGGAAGACTGTTTTTT
CASSLEGSGRLFF
>13|.|TRBJ2-3|TRBV7-7|.
TGTGCCAGCAGCTTAAATTGGGGGGATACGCAGTATTTT
CASSLNWGDTQYF
>14|.|TRBJ2-7|TRBV10-3|.
TGTGCCATCAGTGAGTCCCCGGACGACTACGAGCAGTACTTC
CAISESPDDYEQYF
>14|.|TRBJ2-5|TRBV4-1|.
TGCGCCAGCAGCCAAGCTTGGCCCCAAGAGACCCAGTACTTC
CASSQAWPQETQYF
>12|.|TRBJ2-3|TRBV18|TRBD1
TGTGCCAGCTCACTTACAGGGGGTATCCAGTATTTT
CASSLTGGIQYF
>16|.|TRBJ2-3|TRBV10-3|.
TGTGCCATCAGTGAAGGGCGGGACCCTATGACAGATACGCAGTATTTT
CAISEGRDPMTDTQYF
>16|.|TRBJ2-7|TRBV14|TRBD2
TGTGCCAGCAGCCGCGAATTAGCGGGGGCTGCCTACGAGCAGTACTTC
CASSRELAGAAYEQYF